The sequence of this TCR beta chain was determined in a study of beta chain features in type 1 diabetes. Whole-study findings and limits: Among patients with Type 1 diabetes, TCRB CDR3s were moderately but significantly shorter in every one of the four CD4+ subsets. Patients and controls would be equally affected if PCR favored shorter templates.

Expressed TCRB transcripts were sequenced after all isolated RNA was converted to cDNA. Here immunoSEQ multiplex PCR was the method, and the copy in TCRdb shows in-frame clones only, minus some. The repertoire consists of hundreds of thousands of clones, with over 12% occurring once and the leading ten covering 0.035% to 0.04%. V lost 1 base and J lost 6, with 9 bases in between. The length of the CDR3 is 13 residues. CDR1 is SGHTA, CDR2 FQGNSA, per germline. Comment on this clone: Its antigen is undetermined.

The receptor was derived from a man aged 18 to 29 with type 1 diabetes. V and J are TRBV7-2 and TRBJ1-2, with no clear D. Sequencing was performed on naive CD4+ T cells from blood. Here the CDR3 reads CASSLDWENGYTF. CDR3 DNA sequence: TGTGCCAGCAGCTTAGATTGGGAGAATGGCTACACCTTC.